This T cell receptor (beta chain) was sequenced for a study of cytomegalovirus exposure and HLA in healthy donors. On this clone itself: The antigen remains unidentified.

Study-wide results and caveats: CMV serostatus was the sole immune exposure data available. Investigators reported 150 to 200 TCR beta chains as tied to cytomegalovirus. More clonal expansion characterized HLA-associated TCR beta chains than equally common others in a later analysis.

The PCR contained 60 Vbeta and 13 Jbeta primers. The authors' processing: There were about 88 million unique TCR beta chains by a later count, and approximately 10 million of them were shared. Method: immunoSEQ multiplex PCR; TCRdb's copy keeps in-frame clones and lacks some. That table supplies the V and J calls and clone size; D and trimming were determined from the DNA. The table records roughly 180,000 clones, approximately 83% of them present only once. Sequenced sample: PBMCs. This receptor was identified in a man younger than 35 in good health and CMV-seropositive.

CDR3 amino acids: CASSIDGEVNTEAFF. DNA of the CDR3: TGTGCCAGTAGTATAGACGGAGAAGTGAACACTGAAGCTTTCTTT. The V gene is TRBV19, the J gene TRBJ1-1, with D unresolved. Germline CDR1 and CDR2: LNHDA and SQIVND (reference sequence). The germline V and J ends were trimmed by 0 bases and 0 bases, with 8 bases remaining between them. The CDR3 loop spans 15 amino acids.